The clone carrying this TCR beta chain was detected only once. Its antigen is not identified. These data are taken from a study of T cells in localized non-small cell lung cancer. The table came from immunoSEQ multiplex PCR; TCRdb's copy has only in-frame clones and leaves some out. This sample has tens of thousands of clones, with nearly 90% found just once. Study-wide points: There was an association of higher blood T cell density with longer overall survival. Adjacent lung held a median 57 of the top 100 tumor clones.

Germline lookup yields CDR1 SGHKS and CDR2 YYEKEE (reference sequence). V was pared by 6 bases and J by 1 base, with 12 bases between. The CDR3 covers 14 residues. The clonotype originates from a male donor aged 60 or older with stage II lung adenocarcinoma. The V gene is TRBV5-5, the J gene TRBJ2-3; D may be TRBD1 (6 bases). The starting material was peripheral blood mononuclear cells, obtained before any cancer treatment. CDR3 nucleotide sequence: TGTGCCAGCATCCACAGGGTCGGCACAGATACGCAGTATTTT. This encodes CASIHRVGTDTQYF.